Each of the 24 T cell receptor beta chains below was sequenced from the same sample in a study of blood T cell repertoires in COVID-19. Data came from immunoSEQ multiplex PCR; TCRdb stores just in-frame clones and leaves some out. Of roughly 300,000 clones in the sample, about 83% are singletons; the top ten hold approximately 1.2%. Sequencing input: peripheral blood. These receptors were obtained from a woman aged 45-60 years with acute or convalescent COVID-19.

The gene calls are TRBV20-1 and TRBJ1-2; perhaps TRBD1 as D (5 bases). Germline CDR1 and CDR2: DFQATT and SNEGSKA (reference sequence). V was shortened by 8 bases and J by 1 base, with 8 bases between the two germline ends. This CDR3 region has 11 residues. The CDR3 is CSSGGNYGYTF. Here the CDR3 DNA reads TGCAGTTCGGGGGGTAACTATGGCTACACCTTC.

The V call is TRBV6-5, the J call TRBJ1-2; 8 bases fit TRBD1. This CDR3 is built from 13 residues. The trim removed 2 bases at V and 6 bases at J, leaving 2 bases unmatched. From germline, CDR1 is MNHEY and CDR2 SVGAGI. The CDR3 bases are TGTGCCAGCAGTTACGCAGGGGGCGATGGCTACACCTTC. Translation gives CASSYAGGDGYTF.

CDR3 nucleotides: TGTGCCAGCAGCTGGGAGGCCCCCAGCGGTTCACCCCTCCACTTT. Translating it yields CASSWEAPSGSPLHF. V is TRBV5-4 and J is TRBJ1-6; D is unresolved. Trimming shortened V by 3 bases and J by 9 bases, and 16 bases separated the two germline ends. Germline CDR1 and CDR2: SGHNT and YYREEE (reference sequence). The CDR3 loop spans 15 amino acids.

This chain links TRBV7-9 with TRBJ2-7; TRBD1 matches 7 bases. J gave up 0 bases and V 0 bases, and 5 bases lay outside the gene matches. This CDR3 comprises 16 residues. Per the germline V gene, CDR1 is SEHNR and CDR2 is FQNEAQ (reference sequence). The CDR3 coding sequence is TGTGCCAGCAGCTTAGCGACAGGGCCCCACTCCTACGAGCAGTACGTC. The encoded protein is CASSLATGPHSYEQYV.

Note on this clone: Other DNA sequences of this sample code for an identical CDR3. The chain carries TRBV4-3 and TRBJ2-3; D remains unclear. Germline loops: CDR1 LGHNA, CDR2 YSLEER. The V and J ends lost 1 base and 0 bases respectively, with 5 bases between them. CDR3 length: 14 amino acids. The CDR3 reads CASSQGGSTDTQYF. DNA of the CDR3: TGCGCCAGCAGCCAAGGAGGCAGCACAGATACGCAGTATTTT.

This clone was counted a single time. The V and J genes are TRBV4-3 and TRBJ2-5; D possibly corresponds to TRBD2 (6 bases). CDR3 size: 14 residues. Germline V lookup: CDR1 LGHNA, CDR2 YSLEER. Trimming shortened V by 1 base and J by 5 bases, and 11 bases separated the two germline ends. The CDR3 DNA sequence: TGCGCCAGCAGCCAAGGGAGGGGTGGGGAGACCCAGTACTTC. Its protein product is CASSQGRGGETQYF.

The chain recombines TRBV2 with TRBJ2-7; no definite D call. Per the germline V gene, CDR1 is SNHLY and CDR2 is FYNNEI. V shed 1 base and J shed 1 base, with 11 bases lying between them. This CDR3 region has 15 residues. The CDR3 is CASSEGALISYEQYF. CDR3 nucleotides: TGTGCCAGCAGTGAAGGGGCCCTCATATCCTACGAGCAGTACTTC.

V usage is TRBV6-5 and J usage is TRBJ2-1, with 14 bases lining up with TRBD2. Trimming at V came to 2 bases and at J to 6 bases, leaving 3 bases not matched to a gene. CDR3 length: 16 residues. Germline CDR1 and CDR2: MNHEY and SVGAGI. CDR3 sequence reads: CASSYPGLAGVNEQFF. DNA for the CDR3: TGTGCCAGCAGTTACCCGGGACTAGCGGGAGTCAATGAGCAGTTCTTC.

The V gene is TRBV3-1 (or the pseudogene TRBV3-2), the J gene TRBJ2-7; 8 nucleotides align to TRBD2. V shed 4 bases and J 7 bases; nucleotides not matched to a gene: 6. Germline values: CDR1 LGHDT, CDR2 YNNKEL (reference sequence). The CDR3 is made up of 13 amino acids. The CDR3 region is CASSPGLEFEQYF. Written as DNA, the CDR3 is TGTGCCAGCAGCCCGGGACTAGAGTTTGAGCAGTACTTC.

The chain has TRBV5-1 and TRBJ1-2; D not certain. Trimming stripped 0 bases from V and 1 base from J, with 16 bases between. The CDR3 extends over 17 amino acids. Germline loops: CDR1 SGHRS, CDR2 YFSETQ. CDR3 in DNA: TGCGCCAGCAGCTTGGCCGTATCAGGCAGTTATAACTATGGCTACACCTTC. Translating it yields CASSLAVSGSYNYGYTF.

This chain links TRBV27 with TRBJ2-3; TRBD2 agrees at 10 bases. V shed 3 bases and J 6 bases; nucleotides not matched to a gene: 6. CDR3 length equals 15 residues. Germline CDR1 reads MNHEY; CDR2 reads SMNVEV (reference sequence). Here the CDR3 DNA reads TGTGCCAGCAGTTTTATGACTAGCGGGTTGGATACGCAGTATTTT. This translates into CASSFMTSGLDTQYF.

This sequence joins TRBV7-6 and TRBJ2-5; the match to TRBD2 covers 7 bases. Germline loops: CDR1 SGHVS, CDR2 FNYEAQ. Unmatched junction bases numbered 13, after V lost 5 bases and J lost 4 bases. The CDR3 loop spans 16 amino acids. The CDR3 reads CASSGAGAPTLETQYF. The CDR3 DNA is TGTGCCAGCAGCGGGGCGGGAGCTCCGACTCTAGAGACCCAGTACTTC. Full variable domain (outside the CDR3, taken from reference TRBV7-6 and TRBJ2-5): GAGVSQSPRYKVTKRGQDVALRCDPISGHVSLYWYRQALGQGPEFLTYFNYEAQQDKSGLPNDRFSAERPEGSISTLTIQRTEQRDSAMYRCASSGAGAPTLETQYFGPGTRLLVL.

This clone has just one count. The rearrangement uses TRBV7-3 and TRBJ2-3; possible D gene TRBD1, 7 bases. V lost 5 bases and J lost 2, with 17 bases in between. This CDR3 is built from 16 residues. Germline loops: CDR1 SGHTA, CDR2 FQGTGA. CDR3 in DNA: TGTGCCAGCAGCCCAGGGGGAGGCCTAAACACAGATACGCAGTATTTT. The encoded protein is CASSPGGGLNTDTQYF. Looking up the rest from reference TRBV7-3 and TRBJ2-3 gives the full variable domain: GAGVSQTPSNKVTEKGKYVELRCDPISGHTALYWYRQSLGQGPEFLIYFQGTGAADDSGLPNDRFFAVRPEGSVSTLKIQRTERGDSAVYLCASSPGGGLNTDTQYFGPGTRLTVL.

V gene TRBV6-5 combines with J gene TRBJ1-2, with TRBD1 matching over 7 bases. Looked up from germline, CDR1 is MNHEY and CDR2 is SVGAGI. This CDR3 has 14 residues. The junction had 10 bases not matched to a gene; V was cut back by 4 bases and J by 8 bases. CDR3 sequence (DNA): TGTGCCAGCAGTTCCGCGACAGGGTCTGGGGGCTACACCTTC. Translated: CASSSATGSGGYTF.

The chain couples TRBV21-1 to TRBJ2-3; the table's TRBD1 call for D was not verified on the DNA. TRBV21-1 is marked as a pseudogene. The CDR3 totals 16 residues. The CDR3 spells CASSAHYRGIGDTQYF. For the CDR3, the DNA is TGTGCCAGCAGCGCTCACTACAGGGGAATTGGGGATACGCAGTATTTT.

This clone showed up just a few times. The chain carries TRBV18 and TRBJ2-7, with D maybe TRBD1 (6 bases). V was cut by 3 bases and J by 5 bases, with 20 bases left in between. The length of the CDR3 is 16 residues. The germline V gene has CDR1 KGHSH and CDR2 LQKENI. The CDR3 is CASSPGLLTGFHEQYF. CDR3 DNA: TGTGCCAGCTCACCTGGACTTTTAACAGGGTTCCACGAGCAGTACTTC.

The chain employs TRBV20-1 and TRBJ2-7, with D possibly TRBD2 on 5 matching bases. Germline CDR1 DFQATT, CDR2 SNEGSKA (reference sequence). V lost 6 bases and J lost 9, with 15 bases in between. The CDR3 covers 11 residues. The CDR3 region has the DNA TGCAGTGCCCCGGGGAACGGCAGGCAGTACTTC. Protein sequence: CSAPGNGRQYF.

This clone was seen a few times. The chain is built from TRBV6-1 and TRBJ2-5; a possible D gene is TRBD1 (6 bases). Trimming shortened V by 3 bases and J by 2 bases, and 16 bases separated the two germline ends. CDR3 size: 16 residues. Germline V gene lookup returns CDR1 MNHNS and CDR2 SASEGT. The CDR3 nucleotides are TGTGCCAGCAGTGATGGACTCTCAGACAGGCAAGAGACCCAGTACTTC. Its protein product is CASSDGLSDRQETQYF.

The chain couples TRBV30 to TRBJ1-1; D call uncertain. The ends were cut back, 4 bases at V and 1 base at J, with 13 bases in the middle. The CDR3 is 14 amino acids. CDR1 and CDR2 from the germline V gene are GTSNPN and SVGIG (reference sequence). The CDR3 DNA follows: TGTGCCTGGATTGACCGGCCAGGGAACACTGAAGCTTTCTTT. Amino acids: CAWIDRPGNTEAFF.

The chain couples TRBV24-1 to TRBJ1-2, with a tentative D call TRBD1 (6 bases). Looked up from germline, CDR1 is KGHDR and CDR2 is SFDVKD. V dropped 1 base and J dropped 8 bases, with 10 bases sitting between them. This CDR3 has 13 amino acids. The DNA of the CDR3 is TGTGCCACCAGTGATTTCAGGGGCCAGGGCTACACCTTC. It is translated as CATSDFRGQGYTF.

The rearrangement links TRBV4-2 to TRBJ1-2, with TRBD1 matching 9 bases. CDR3 length: 14 residues. V was clipped by 1 base and J by 8 bases; unmatched bases: 5. Germline-derived CDR1 and CDR2 are LGHNA and YNFKEQ. The CDR3, as DNA: TGTGCCAGCAGCCAAGGGACAGGGGAGCGCGGCTACACCTTC. It encodes CASSQGTGERGYTF.

The chain links TRBV27 to TRBJ2-3; 7 bases agree with TRBD2. The V segment lost 6 bases and the J segment 6 bases; nucleotides outside the gene matches: 3. This CDR3 contains 12 residues. Germline CDR1 and CDR2: MNHEY and SMNVEV (reference sequence). The CDR3 nucleotides read TGTGCCAGCAGCCGAGCGGGGGATACGCAGTATTTT. This gives the protein CASSRAGDTQYF.

The rearrangement links TRBV3-1 (or the pseudogene TRBV3-2) to TRBJ1-6, with TRBD1 matching 9 bases. Germline V gene data show CDR1 as LGHDT and CDR2 as YNNKEL (reference sequence). The junction had 3 bases not matched to a gene; V was cut back by 2 bases and J by 7 bases. This CDR3 region has 15 residues. CDR3 region: CASSQPGQGNSPLHF. CDR3 coding DNA: TGTGCCAGCAGCCAACCGGGACAGGGAAATTCACCCCTCCACTTT.

The genes are TRBV25-1 and TRBJ2-1, with D unresolved. Between the trimmed V and J ends, which lost 3 bases and 5 bases, there was a span of 5 bases. Germline CDR1 is MGHDK and CDR2 is SYGVNS. The CDR3 has 12 residues. Here the CDR3 reads CASSDGDNEQFF. The CDR3 coding sequence is TGTGCCAGCAGTGACGGAGACAATGAGCAGTTCTTC.